This entry lists 24 T cell receptor beta chains sequenced from one sample in a study of blood T cell repertoires in COVID-19. TCRdb keeps only in-frame clones here, not all; method: immunoSEQ multiplex PCR. The sample lists about 30,000 clones, about 88% seen once, with 28% in the top ten. Sample: peripheral blood. Source of these receptors: a man at least 80 years old with acute or convalescent COVID-19.

The J gene is TRBJ1-1, the V gene TRBV5-4; 8 bases are shared with TRBD1. The V segment lost 1 base and the J segment 1 base; nucleotides outside the gene matches: 3. Germline V gene lookup returns CDR1 SGHNT and CDR2 YYREEE (reference sequence). CDR3 length: 15 amino acids. The CDR3 sequence is CASSLRTGPNTEAFF. In nucleotides, the CDR3 is TGTGCCAGCAGCTTGCGGACAGGGCCGAACACTGAAGCTTTCTTT.

This chain joins TRBV3-1 (or the pseudogene TRBV3-2) and TRBJ2-5; the match to TRBD1 covers 7 bases. With V trimmed by 2 bases and J by 5 bases, 8 bases remained unmatched. The CDR3 extends over 15 amino acids. Germline CDR1 and CDR2: LGHDT and YNNKEL (reference sequence). The CDR3, as DNA: TGTGCCAGCAGCCAACTTCAGACAGGGCTGGAGACCCAGTACTTC. Translating gives CASSQLQTGLETQYF.

The table lists this clone with a count of one. V usage is TRBV28 and J usage is TRBJ1-3; possibly TRBD1 for D (6 bases). The V end lost 5 bases, the J end lost 0 bases, and 8 bases lay between the germline ends. The V gene's germline CDR1 is MDHEN and CDR2 SYDVKM. This CDR3 has 14 amino acids. The CDR3 DNA reads as TGTGCCAGCAGTCGGACAGTCTCTGGAAACACCATATATTTT. This encodes CASSRTVSGNTIYF. The complete variable domain, with remaining parts taken from reference TRBV28 and TRBJ1-3, reads DVKVTQSSRYLVKRTGEKVFLECVQDMDHENMFWYRQDPGLGLRLIYFSYDVKMKEKGDIPEGYSVSREKKERFSLILESASTNQTSMYLCASSRTVSGNTIYFGEGSWLTVV.

This clone was seen a single time. The chain carries TRBV3-1 (or the pseudogene TRBV3-2) and TRBJ2-7; 7 bases line up with TRBD2. V shed 5 bases and J 6 bases; nucleotides not matched to a gene: 4. The germline V gene encodes CDR1 LGHDT and CDR2 YNNKEL (reference sequence). CDR3 length equals 12 residues. CDR3 region: CASSTRTSEQYF. For the CDR3, the DNA is TGTGCCAGCAGCACCCGGACTAGCGAGCAGTACTTC.

This chain joins TRBV12-5 and TRBJ2-1; D ambiguous. The germline V gene encodes CDR1 LGHNT and CDR2 FRNRAP. This CDR3 contains 14 residues. With 7 bases removed from V and 8 bases from J, the gap between germline ends came to 18 bases. The CDR3 loop reads CASALGASGYEQFF. DNA of the CDR3: TGTGCTAGTGCTTTAGGCGCATCAGGATATGAGCAGTTCTTC.

The table lists this clone with a few counts. The V gene is TRBV2, the J gene TRBJ1-6; 8 nucleotides line up with TRBD1. Looked up from germline, CDR1 is SNHLY and CDR2 is FYNNEI. CDR3 length equals 14 residues. V shed 6 bases, J shed 6 bases, and the junction held 4 bases outside the gene matches. CDR3 protein: CASSNGQGNSPLHF. Written as DNA, the CDR3 is TGTGCCAGCAGCAACGGACAGGGTAATTCACCCCTCCACTTT.

This chain links TRBV18 with TRBJ2-1; 11 nucleotides match TRBD2. In germline, CDR1 is KGHSH, CDR2 LQKENI. This CDR3 has 16 residues. V lost 4 bases to trimming and J lost 2 bases; unmatched junction nucleotides: 4. CDR3 in amino acids: CASSLASGRPYNEQFF. DNA of the CDR3: TGTGCCAGCTCACTCGCTAGCGGGAGGCCCTACAATGAGCAGTTCTTC.

The V call is TRBV2, the J call TRBJ1-4; D gene uncertain. The CDR3 sequence is 12 residues long. V lost 6 bases and J lost 8, with 10 bases in between. Germline V gene data show CDR1 as SNHLY and CDR2 as FYNNEI. CDR3 protein: CASRKGGEKLFF. The CDR3 bases are TGTGCCAGCAGGAAAGGCGGAGAAAAACTGTTTTTT. Combining the CDR3 with reference TRBV2 and TRBJ1-4 gives the whole variable domain EPEVTQTPSHQVTQMGQEVILRCVPISNHLYFYWYRQILGQKVEFLVSFYNNEISEKSEIFDDQFSVERPDGSNFTLKIRSTKLEDSAMYFCASRKGGEKLFFGSGTQLSVL.

The chain is built from TRBV5-1 and TRBJ2-6; D is uncertain. The CDR3 length is 15 residues. The germline CDR1 and CDR2 sequences are SGHRS and YFSETQ. V lost 1 base to trimming and J lost 2 bases, with 7 bases between them. CDR3 protein: CASSLTVAGANVLTF. The CDR3 coding sequence is TGCGCCAGCAGCTTGACAGTAGCTGGGGCCAACGTCCTGACTTTC.

The chain joins TRBV11-2 to TRBJ2-5; TRBD2 aligns across 12 bases. The germline gives CDR1 SGHAT, CDR2 FQNNGV. This CDR3 spans 18 amino acids. J was trimmed by 2 bases and V by 3 bases; bases with no gene match: 10. The CDR3 loop is CASSLEGPGTSGQETQYF. In nucleotides, the CDR3 is TGTGCCAGCAGCTTGGAGGGCCCCGGGACTAGCGGGCAAGAGACCCAGTACTTC.

The genes are TRBV5-4 and TRBJ1-4, with D perhaps matching TRBD1 (6 bases). Trimming took 0 bases from V and 4 from J, leaving 13 bases between them. CDR1 is SGHNT, CDR2 YYREEE, per germline (reference sequence). The CDR3 length is 16 residues. DNA for the CDR3: TGTGCCAGCAGCTTGGACGCGGGGGGCGTTAATGAAAAACTGTTTTTT. Translation: CASSLDAGGVNEKLFF.

This clone showed up just once. J is TRBJ2-7 and V is TRBV28; 12 bases are shared with TRBD1. CDR1 is MDHEN and CDR2 is SYDVKM in the germline V gene. This CDR3 is 13 amino acids long. Trimming cost V 11 bases and J 7 bases; bases outside gene matches: 9. The CDR3 DNA reads TGTGCCGCTGCGGGACAGGGGGCTGAAGAGCAGTACTTC. Translating it yields CAAAGQGAEEQYF.

The chain employs TRBV30 and TRBJ2-6; TRBD1 might be the D (5 bases). Germline CDR1 GTSNPN, CDR2 SVGIG (reference sequence). Trimming removed 0 bases from V and 0 bases from J, with 24 bases in between. The CDR3 has 21 amino acids. CDR3 sequence (DNA): TGTGCCTGGAGTGTACATGGGGCGGATTTTTTTTCCTACTCTGGGGCCAACGTCCTGACTTTC. It translates to CAWSVHGADFFSYSGANVLTF.

The chain employs TRBV28 and TRBJ2-7, with 10 bases identical to TRBD2. Germline V gene data show CDR1 as MDHEN and CDR2 as SYDVKM. The CDR3 length is 14 residues. CDR3 nucleotide sequence: TGTGTAGCGGGGGGCCAGCGGGGACATCGCGAGCAGTACTTC. Translated: CVAGGQRGHREQYF. The entire variable domain, with the rest obtained from reference TRBV28 and TRBJ2-7, is as follows: DVKVTQSSRYLVKRTGEKVFLECVQDMDHENMFWYRQDPGLGLRLIYFSYDVKMKEKGDIPEGYSVSREKKERFSLILESASTNQTSMYLCVAGGQRGHREQYFGPGTRLTVT.

The J gene is TRBJ2-1, the V gene TRBV25-1; TRBD2 matches at 9 bases. Germline V gene data show CDR1 as MGHDK and CDR2 as SYGVNS. V shed 8 bases and J 9 bases; nucleotides not matched to a gene: 8. The CDR3 spans 13 residues. The chain's CDR3 is CASGVAGDFEQFF. CDR3 nucleotide sequence: TGTGCCAGCGGGGTAGCGGGAGATTTTGAGCAGTTCTTC.

The V gene is TRBV18, the J gene TRBJ1-3; the D is unclear. Germline CDR1 reads KGHSH; CDR2 reads LQKENI. The CDR3 spans 18 residues. V lost 1 base, J lost 0 bases, and 16 bases lay in between. The CDR3 sequence is CASSPLPGSSVSGNTIYF. The CDR3 DNA follows: TGTGCCAGCTCACCACTCCCGGGGAGCTCCGTCTCTGGAAACACCATATATTTT.

The chain carries TRBV3-1 (or the pseudogene TRBV3-2) and TRBJ1-1; TRBD1 aligns across 7 bases. Trimming took 0 bases from V and 4 from J; bases not matched to a gene: 14. Germline lookup yields CDR1 LGHDT and CDR2 YNNKEL (reference sequence). CDR3 length: 18 residues. The DNA for the CDR3 is TGTGCCAGCAGCCAAGAGTGGGTCCCAGACAGGGCGCGCACTGAAGCTTTCTTT. Its translation is CASSQEWVPDRARTEAFF.

V and J are TRBV11-3 and TRBJ1-1, with D unresolved. The germline V and J ends were trimmed by 3 bases and 2 bases, with 10 bases remaining between them. Germline CDR1 reads SGHNT; CDR2 reads YENEEA. The CDR3 has 14 residues. The CDR3: CASSLGRRNTEAFF. DNA of the CDR3: TGTGCCAGCAGCTTGGGTAGGAGAAACACTGAAGCTTTCTTT.

This rearrangement joins TRBV30 to TRBJ2-7, with TRBD1 matching 8 bases. The germline CDR1 and CDR2 sequences are GTSNPN and SVGIG (reference sequence). The CDR3 consists of 13 residues. Unmatched junction bases numbered 7, after V lost 4 bases and J lost 5 bases. The CDR3 DNA reads TGTGCCTGGACCAGGACAGGGACAAACGAGCAGTACTTC. Translating gives CAWTRTGTNEQYF.

This chain links TRBV28 with TRBJ2-3; weak D call: TRBD1 (6 bases). Germline values: CDR1 MDHEN, CDR2 SYDVKM. Between the trimmed V and J ends, which lost 6 bases and 5 bases, there was a span of 18 bases. The CDR3 has 15 amino acids. This chain's CDR3 is CASSTNPGQKDTQYF. The CDR3 DNA reads as TGTGCCAGCAGCACTAATCCCGGACAGAAAGATACGCAGTATTTT.

The chain has TRBV6-5 and TRBJ1-2; possibly TRBD1 for D (6 bases). The CDR3 has 13 amino acids. CDR1 and CDR2 (germline): MNHEY, SVGAGI. The V and J ends lost 2 bases and 8 bases respectively, with 12 bases between them. This CDR3 is CASSYLGAKGYTF. The CDR3, as DNA: TGTGCCAGCAGTTACCTGGGGGCTAAAGGCTACACCTTC.

The chain joins TRBV19 to TRBJ2-2; a possible D gene is TRBD2 (6 bases). The CDR3 contains 16 residues. The V gene lost 6 bases and the J gene lost 2 bases, with 16 bases spanning the gap. CDR1 LNHDA and CDR2 SQIVND come from the germline V gene (reference sequence). CDR3 sequence reads: CASRASASLNTGELFF. In DNA, the CDR3 is TGTGCCAGTAGGGCTAGCGCAAGTCTCAACACCGGGGAGCTGTTTTTT.

The chain carries TRBV7-2 and TRBJ2-7; D not certain. Trimming stripped 1 base from V and 4 bases from J, with 17 bases between. Germline assignment: CDR1 SGHTA and CDR2 FQGNSA. The CDR3 is 16 residues long. The CDR3 DNA reads as TGTGCCAGCAGCTTAGTGGTCAACCCCCGCGCGTACGAGCAGTACTTC. Residues: CASSLVVNPRAYEQYF.

This chain uses TRBV19 with TRBJ1-1; D is perhaps TRBD1 (5 bases). V was pared by 8 bases and J by 0 bases, with 19 bases between. CDR3 length: 16 residues. CDR1 and CDR2 from the germline V gene are LNHDA and SQIVND (reference sequence). CDR3 protein: CASGQVGAGMNTEAFF. DNA for the CDR3: TGTGCCAGTGGGCAGGTTGGGGCCGGTATGAACACTGAAGCTTTCTTT.